This T cell receptor beta chain originates from a study of regulatory T cells in long-lasting Graves disease. Findings and caveats of the study: Persistent Graves' patients showed a TCR diversity that was lower than that of newly diagnosed ones. The study examined only peripheral blood, not thyroid tissue.

Sample time point: newly diagnosed GD, antithyroid drugs for less than 3 months. RNA isolated from PBMCs was used to make the TCR library. The authors built TCR beta libraries using iRepertoire HTBI primers and Arm-PCR of CDR3 regions. MiXCR, applied by TCRdb to the multiplex PCR reads, yields one record per CDR3 protein. The sample records about 500,000 distinct CDR3 sequences, around 12% being singletons. This clonotype was detected many times. Antigen unknown. Germline lookup yields CDR1 LNHDA and CDR2 SQIVND (reference sequence). This CDR3 is built from 15 residues. With 3 bases removed from V and 4 bases from J, the gap between germline ends came to 15 bases. The sample was also linked to a second study, of T cells in Graves' hyperthyroidism and ophthalmopathy. From that study: Researchers barred patients who had uncontrolled infection, other autoimmune disease, pregnancy or lactation. During a first-round RT-PCR of the TCR CDR3, the HTBI primer set was used.

This TCR derives from a woman aged 30 to 39 with Graves disease. J is TRBJ1-1 and V is TRBV19; D is unclear. The material was peripheral blood mononuclear cells (PBMCs), obtained at new diagnosis, from a patient treated with antithyroid drugs. The CDR3 bases are TGTGCCAGTAGTATGGTACATCTACTTGGCACTGAAGCTTTCTTT. Translated, it gives CASSMVHLLGTEAFF.